These 17 T cell receptor beta chains came from one sample sequenced in a study of cytomegalovirus exposure and HLA in healthy donors. PCR involved 60 Vbeta and 13 Jbeta primers. Only in-frame clones appear in the TCRdb table, and some are missing; sequencing was by immunoSEQ multiplex PCR. Among around 150,000 clones listed, roughly 80% were seen once. Sequenced: PBMCs. These receptors all stem from a man aged 50-60 years in good health and CMV-seropositive.

The V call is TRBV19, the J call TRBJ1-6; 10 nucleotides line up with TRBD1. CDR3 size: 15 residues. Germline trimming cut 9 bases from V and 7 bases from J; bases unmatched to any gene: 9. CDR1 and CDR2 from the germline V gene are LNHDA and SQIVND (reference sequence). CDR3 bases: TGTGCCAGCACCGGGACAGGGGTGGGCAATTCACCCCTCCACTTT. Its translation is CASTGTGVGNSPLHF.

This clone was observed a few times. This chain uses TRBV4-1 with TRBJ1-1; D not certain. There are 15 residues in the CDR3. CDR1 is MGHRA and CDR2 is YSYEKL in the germline V gene. The ends were cut back, 1 base at V and 1 base at J, with 10 bases in the middle. CDR3 in DNA: TGCGCCAGCAGCCAAGGGGAGGGCTCGAACACTGAAGCTTTCTTT. It is translated as CASSQGEGSNTEAFF.

The rearrangement joins TRBV5-4 to TRBJ2-7; 8 nucleotides align to TRBD1. The CDR3 is 15 amino acids. The germline gives CDR1 SGHNT, CDR2 YYREEE (reference sequence). The V and J ends lost 3 bases and 2 bases, in that order; junction bases with no gene match: 7. The CDR3 coding sequence is TGTGCCAGCAGCTACCTCGACAGGGGAACCTACGAGCAGTACTTC. Its protein product is CASSYLDRGTYEQYF. Filled out from reference TRBV5-4 and TRBJ2-7, the complete variable domain reads ETGVTQSPTHLIKTRGQQVTLRCSSQSGHNTVSWYQQALGQGPQFIFQYYREEENGRGNFPPRFSGLQFPNYSSELNVNALELDDSALYLCASSYLDRGTYEQYFGPGTRLTVT.

As concerns this clone: The junction differs from germline at one of its ends, possibly a read error. V and J are TRBV4-1 and TRBJ1-4; D not certain. The CDR3 totals 19 residues. Per germline, CDR1 MGHRA and CDR2 YSYEKL. This chain's CDR3 is CASSQDRFGGRSSRRELLF. CDR3 DNA: TGCGCCAGCAGCCAAGATCGTTTCGGCGGGCGGTCTTCCCGTCGGGAACTGCTTTTT.

This chain connects TRBV7-2 to TRBJ1-1, with a tentative D call TRBD1 (6 bases). Germline V gene data show CDR1 as SGHTA and CDR2 as FQGNSA. This CDR3 has 14 amino acids. Trimming took 6 bases from V and 0 from J, leaving 11 bases between them. Written as DNA, the CDR3 is TGTGCCAGCAGGTGGACAGATTTGAACACTGAAGCTTTCTTT. Amino acids: CASRWTDLNTEAFF.

This clone was recorded a few times. The chain links TRBV7-9 to TRBJ2-6; perhaps TRBD2 as D (6 bases). Looked up from germline, CDR1 is SEHNR and CDR2 is FQNEAQ (reference sequence). CDR3 length: 16 residues. The germline V and J ends were trimmed by 5 bases and 2 bases, with 13 bases remaining between them. CDR3 sequence (DNA): TGTGCCAGCAGCAAAACCGCGGGGACTGGGGCCAACGTCCTGACTTTC. This translates into CASSKTAGTGANVLTF.

This chain's CDR3 is CASSYSYSEFNQPQHF. The CDR3 DNA sequence: TGTGCCAGCAGTTACTCGTATTCAGAATTCAATCAGCCCCAGCATTTT. The chain carries TRBV6-5 and TRBJ1-5; D gene unclear. There are 16 residues in the CDR3. The ends were cut back, 0 bases at V and 3 bases at J, with 12 bases in the middle. CDR1 and CDR2 from the germline V gene are MNHEY and SVGAGI.

The chain carries TRBV4-2 and TRBJ1-4, with a tentative D call TRBD1 (5 bases). The CDR3 contains 15 residues. Germline values: CDR1 LGHNA, CDR2 YNFKEQ. Trimming pared 0 bases from V and 4 bases from J, leaving 9 bases between. The CDR3 loop reads CASSQEGGSNEKLFF. The DNA for the CDR3 is TGTGCCAGCAGCCAAGAGGGGGGGAGTAATGAAAAACTGTTTTTT.

The V call is TRBV7-8, the J call TRBJ2-2; TRBD1 matches at 10 bases. The germline gives CDR1 SGHVS, CDR2 FQNEAQ. J was trimmed by 7 bases and V by 5 bases; bases with no gene match: 10. The CDR3 runs to 16 residues. CDR3 nucleotide sequence: TGTGCCAGCAGCCCCCCGGGACAGGGGTCGCGCGGGGAGCTGTTTTTT. Its translation is CASSPPGQGSRGELFF.

DNA for the CDR3: TGTGCCAGCAGTTACTCACAGGCGGATGAGCAGTTCTTC. Translating it yields CASSYSQADEQFF. The rearrangement uses TRBV6-5 and TRBJ2-1; TRBD1 might be the D (5 bases). This CDR3 has 13 residues. Germline V gives CDR1 MNHEY, CDR2 SVGAGI. The V gene lost 0 bases and the J gene lost 8 bases, with 8 bases spanning the gap.

The genes are TRBV4-1 and TRBJ2-5, with 10 bases identical to TRBD2. V lost 4 bases, J lost 2 bases, and 7 bases stayed unmatched. Germline V gene data show CDR1 as MGHRA and CDR2 as YSYEKL. The CDR3 is made up of 16 amino acids. CDR3 nucleotides: TGCGCCAGCAGCCTGTCTAGCGGGAGAGCTCAAGAGACCCAGTACTTC. Amino acid sequence: CASSLSSGRAQETQYF.

This chain uses TRBV11-2 with TRBJ1-2, with D perhaps TRBD1 (5 bases). Germline loops: CDR1 SGHAT, CDR2 FQNNGV. This CDR3 has 15 residues. The V end was cut by 1 base, the J end by 7 bases, with 16 bases between. CDR3 sequence reads: CASSLVGQGSTGYTF. The DNA for the CDR3 is TGTGCCAGCAGCTTAGTTGGTCAGGGAAGTACTGGCTACACCTTC. Together with reference TRBV11-2 and TRBJ1-2, the CDR3 gives the full variable domain: EAGVAQSPRYKIIEKRQSVAFWCNPISGHATLYWYQQILGQGPKLLIQFQNNGVVDDSQLPKDRFSAERLKGVDSTLKIQPAKLEDSAVYLCASSLVGQGSTGYTFGSGTRLTVV.

The CDR3 reads CASRRLLSYEQYF. The DNA of the CDR3 is TGTGCCAGCAGGAGGCTTCTGTCCTACGAGCAGTACTTC. The V and J genes are TRBV13 and TRBJ2-7; D gene unclear. V lost 6 bases and J 1 base, leaving 10 bases between the germline ends. The germline gives CDR1 PRHDT, CDR2 FYEKMQ (reference sequence). The CDR3 covers 13 residues.

This clone was counted a single time. J is TRBJ2-7 and V is TRBV27; a weak D match, TRBD1 (6 bases). The CDR3 has 13 amino acids. Germline V gene data show CDR1 as MNHEY and CDR2 as SMNVEV (reference sequence). Trimming pared 7 bases from V and 3 bases from J, leaving 13 bases between. The CDR3 sequence: CASTNRAGYEQYF. CDR3 in DNA: TGTGCCAGCACAAACAGGGCTGGCTACGAGCAGTACTTC.

The count of this clone is one. This chain connects TRBV28 to TRBJ2-7; 16 bases agree with TRBD2. The CDR3 totals 19 residues. Trimming at V came to 4 bases and at J to 5 bases, leaving 14 bases not matched to a gene. CDR1 and CDR2 (germline): MDHEN, SYDVKM. CDR3 amino acids: CASSSPPGLAGGRAHEQYF. CDR3 coding DNA: TGTGCCAGCAGTTCCCCACCGGGACTAGCGGGGGGGCGTGCCCACGAGCAGTACTTC.

This CDR3 reads CASSIAHDRYEQYF. The CDR3 bases are TGTGCCAGTAGTATAGCCCACGACAGATACGAGCAGTACTTC. This rearrangement joins TRBV19 to TRBJ2-7; D may be TRBD1 (5 bases). The germline CDR1 and CDR2 sequences are LNHDA and SQIVND (reference sequence). The CDR3 loop spans 14 amino acids. V lost 1 base and J 4 bases, leaving 11 bases between the germline ends.

The V gene is TRBV4-2, the J gene TRBJ2-7; possibly TRBD1 for D (5 bases). This CDR3 is 13 amino acids long. Trimming took 4 bases from V and 2 from J, leaving 9 bases between them. CDR1 and CDR2 (germline): LGHNA, YNFKEQ. The CDR3 is CASSPDRAYEQYF. Here the CDR3 DNA reads TGTGCCAGCAGCCCCGACAGAGCCTACGAGCAGTACTTC.